These T cell receptor beta chains were read from a single sample in a study of OX40 agonist ivuxolimab in advanced cancers. Data came from immunoSEQ multiplex PCR; TCRdb stores just in-frame clones and leaves some out. The data show some 22,000 clones, 87% seen once. Material: CD4+ or CD8+ T cells sorted from blood, obtained in a trial of the OX40 agonist ivuxolimab. The receptors derive from an adult with an advanced solid tumor such as melanoma, head and neck, liver or kidney cancer. The CDR3 runs from the conserved cysteine through the conserved F or W. A D gene is named only where the DNA matches it firmly. The size of a clone is reported for some rows only, either as once, few or many, or as a class for expanded clones.

D gene,clone size,V gene,J gene,CDR3 protein,CDR3 DNA
-,-,TRBV27,TRBJ1-5,CASSLSGELPQHF,TGTGCCAGCAGTTTATCAGGGGAATTGCCCCAGCATTTT
TRBD1,-,TRBV19,TRBJ1-5,CASSIRDRGQPQHF,TGTGCCAGTAGTATAAGGGACAGGGGCCAGCCCCAGCATTTT
-,-,TRBV27,TRBJ2-5,CASSLTVQETQYF,TGTGCCAGCAGTTTAACAGTCCAAGAGACCCAGTACTTC
-,-,TRBV7-9,TRBJ2-7,CASSSLGGTEQDEQYF,TGTGCCAGCAGCTCTCTTGGGGGAACCGAACAGGACGAGCAGTACTTC
-,-,TRBV30,TRBJ2-7,CAWSGGYEQYF,TGTGCCTGGAGTGGGGGCTACGAGCAGTACTTC
-,-,TRBV27,TRBJ1-2,CASSYGTNYGYTF,TGTGCCAGCAGTTACGGAACTAACTATGGCTACACCTTC
TRBD2,-,TRBV7-6,TRBJ2-7,CASSPDVGQAGGHEQYF,TGTGCCAGCAGCCCCGACGTGGGTCAAGCGGGGGGGCACGAGCAGTACTTC
TRBD1,-,TRBV9,TRBJ1-1,CASSVAGGNTEAFF,TGTGCCAGCAGCGTAGCAGGGGGCAACACTGAAGCTTTCTTT
TRBD2,-,TRBV7-9,TRBJ2-1,CASSFPSGDFSSYNEQFF,TGTGCCAGCAGCTTTCCTAGCGGGGACTTTAGCTCCTACAATGAGCAGTTCTTC
TRBD2,once,TRBV4-3,TRBJ2-2,CASSQSQRGTGELFF,TGCGCCAGCAGCCAATCCCAGCGGGGAACCGGGGAGCTGTTTTTT
-,-,TRBV6-5,TRBJ1-2,CASSYSTDASYGYTF,TGTGCCAGCAGTTACTCGACAGATGCGTCGTATGGCTACACCTTC
-,-,TRBV5-1,TRBJ2-1,CASSLDRYNEQFF,TGCGCCAGCAGCTTGGACAGGTACAATGAGCAGTTCTTC
TRBD2,-,TRBV4-3,TRBJ2-3,CASSQLLWSGGSTDTQYF,TGCGCCAGCAGCCAACTCCTCTGGAGCGGGGGGAGCACAGATACGCAGTATTTT
-,-,TRBV4-2,TRBJ2-6,CASSQDNSGANVLTF,TGTGCCAGCAGCCAAGACAACTCTGGGGCCAACGTCCTGACTTTC
TRBD1,-,TRBV6-1,TRBJ2-1,CASSDYGTGLNEQFF,TGTGCCAGCTCGGACTACGGGACAGGGCTCAATGAGCAGTTCTTC
-,-,TRBV7-3,TRBJ2-3,CASSLTPGERTDTQYF,TGTGCCAGCAGCTTAACCCCCGGGGAACGCACAGATACGCAGTATTTT
-,-,TRBV6-1,TRBJ2-7,CASSEGAGTSSYEQYF,TGTGCCAGCAGTGAAGGGGCCGGGACCTCCTCCTACGAGCAGTACTTC
-,-,TRBV27,TRBJ2-3,CASSMTGRTDTQYF,TGTGCCAGCAGTATGACAGGTCGCACAGATACGCAGTATTTT
-,-,TRBV7-3,TRBJ2-3,CASSPTLGSDTQYF,TGTGCCAGCAGCCCTACCTTAGGTTCCGATACGCAGTATTTT
TRBD2,-,TRBV7-8,TRBJ2-1,CASRIAGGYNEQFF,TGTGCCAGCAGGATAGCGGGGGGCTACAATGAGCAGTTCTTC
-,-,TRBV4-3,TRBJ2-1,CASSPRADYNEQFF,TGCGCCAGCAGCCCGAGGGCAGACTACAATGAGCAGTTCTTC
-,-,TRBV19,TRBJ1-4,CASSISDSGQLFF,TGTGCCAGTAGTATCTCAGACAGTGGCCAACTGTTTTTT
TRBD2,-,TRBV27,TRBJ2-1,CASSLILAGGYNEQFF,TGTGCCAGCAGTCTCATTTTAGCGGGGGGATACAATGAGCAGTTCTTC
-,-,TRBV5-1,TRBJ2-1,CASSPGRDPSNEQFF,TGCGCCAGCAGCCCGGGACGGGACCCATCCAATGAGCAGTTCTTC
-,-,TRBV30,TRBJ1-2,CAWSSTGTQGYTF,TGTGCCTGGAGTTCCACAGGGACCCAAGGCTACACCTTC
-,-,TRBV12-2,TRBJ1-5,CASRLAINGDQYSNQPQHF,TGTGCAAGTCGCTTAGCGATCAACGGGGACCAATATAGCAATCAGCCCCAGCATTTT
-,-,TRBV4-1,TRBJ2-7,CASSQVGAEQYF,TGCGCCAGCAGCCAAGTGGGGGCCGAGCAGTACTTC
-,-,TRBV5-1,TRBJ1-4,CASLIRGKREEKLFF,TGCGCCAGCCTCATCCGGGGTAAGAGGGAGGAAAAACTGTTTTTT
-,-,TRBV5-6,TRBJ1-2,CASSPAGAFYGYTF,TGTGCCAGCAGCCCGGCCGGGGCTTTCTATGGCTACACCTTC
-,-,TRBV5-6,TRBJ2-3,CASSSTVPRDTQYF,TGTGCCAGCAGCTCGACGGTTCCGAGGGATACGCAGTATTTT
-,few,TRBV7-9,TRBJ1-2,CASSYGTDYYGYTF,TGTGCCAGCAGCTATGGGACGGACTACTATGGCTACACCTTC
TRBD1,-,TRBV6-5,TRBJ2-7,CASSSRQGQGYEQYF,TGTGCCAGCAGTTCTAGACAGGGTCAGGGCTACGAGCAGTACTTC
-,-,TRBV27,TRBJ1-1,CASSLSWVTEAFF,TGTGCCAGCAGTTTGAGTTGGGTCACTGAAGCTTTCTTT
TRBD1,-,TRBV29-1,TRBJ2-7,CSVATGENYEQYF,TGCAGCGTGGCGACAGGGGAAAACTACGAGCAGTACTTC
TRBD2,-,TRBV30,TRBJ2-2,CAWSLRLAGGPSGELFF,TGTGCCTGGAGTCTCCGGCTAGCGGGGGGGCCGAGCGGGGAGCTGTTTTTT
-,-,TRBV6-5,TRBJ1-5,CAAESGTANQPQHF,TGTGCCGCCGAATCCGGGACGGCCAATCAGCCCCAGCATTTT
TRBD1,-,TRBV23-1,TRBJ1-1,CARWTRTGGADTEAFF,TGCGCCAGGTGGACAAGGACAGGGGGCGCGGACACTGAAGCTTTCTTT
TRBD2,-,TRBV7-3,TRBJ2-3,CASSLGGGAADTQYF,TGTGCCAGCAGCTTGGGCGGGGGGGCCGCAGATACGCAGTATTTT
TRBD1,-,TRBV6-5,TRBJ1-1,CASSPQGAGTEAFF,TGTGCCAGCAGTCCACAGGGGGCTGGCACTGAAGCTTTCTTT
TRBD1,-,TRBV10-3,TRBJ1-1,CAISVRQGENTEAFF,TGTGCCATCAGTGTCAGACAGGGTGAGAACACTGAAGCTTTCTTT
TRBD1,-,TRBV19,TRBJ2-7,CASSASTGSYEQYF,TGTGCCAGTAGTGCCTCGACAGGGTCCTACGAGCAGTACTTC
-,-,TRBV7-9,TRBJ1-2,CASSLVGDPYGYTF,TGTGCCAGCAGCTTAGTAGGGGATCCCTATGGCTACACCTTC
-,-,TRBV25-1,TRBJ1-2,CASSESSYPTYGYTF,TGTGCCAGCAGTGAATCATCCTACCCAACCTATGGCTACACCTTC
TRBD1,-,TRBV5-4,TRBJ1-6,CASSPDRGSPLHF,TGTGCCAGCAGCCCGGACAGGGGTTCACCCCTCCACTTT
TRBD1,-,TRBV10-1,TRBJ2-2,CASSESGRSRGLNTGELFF,TGCGCCAGCAGTGAGTCTGGAAGGAGCAGGGGGCTGAACACCGGGGAGCTGTTTTTT
TRBD2,-,TRBV7-8,TRBJ2-7,CASSLVLAQSSYEQYF,TGTGCCAGCAGCTTAGTACTAGCGCAGAGCTCCTACGAGCAGTACTTC
-,once,TRBV15,TRBJ1-5,CATSRGMNQPQHF,TGTGCCACCAGCAGAGGCATGAATCAGCCCCAGCATTTT
-,-,TRBV7-8,TRBJ1-1,CASSLGPEGTNTEAFF,TGTGCCAGCAGCTTAGGCCCAGAAGGAACGAACACTGAAGCTTTCTTT
TRBD1,-,TRBV7-8,TRBJ1-1,CASSSRDREMNTEAFF,TGTGCCAGCAGCTCGCGGGACAGGGAGATGAACACTGAAGCTTTCTTT
TRBD1,-,TRBV13,TRBJ1-2,CASSYLGQGNSGYTF,TGTGCCAGCAGCTACCTCGGACAGGGGAACAGTGGCTACACCTTC
-,-,TRBV6-1,TRBJ1-5,CASRGGMHQPQHF,TGTGCCAGCAGGGGGGGCATGCATCAGCCCCAGCATTTT
TRBD1,-,TRBV4-3,TRBJ2-7,CASSRDRDRDSEQYF,TGCGCCAGCAGCCGAGACCGGGACAGAGACTCCGAGCAGTACTTC
-,-,TRBV4-1,TRBJ2-2,CASSQEGLGSNTGELFF,TGCGCCAGCAGCCAAGAAGGGCTGGGGTCGAACACCGGGGAGCTGTTTTTT
TRBD2,-,TRBV6-4,TRBJ2-1,CASSPGTSGDYNEQFF,TGTGCCAGCAGTCCCGGGACTAGCGGGGACTACAATGAGCAGTTCTTC
-,-,TRBV10-3,TRBJ2-7,CAISESAAYEQYF,TGTGCCATCAGTGAGTCCGCAGCCTACGAGCAGTACTTC
-,once,TRBV5-1,TRBJ2-7,CASRFGTASSYEQYF,TGCGCCAGCAGGTTTGGGACCGCGAGCTCCTACGAGCAGTACTTC